These 25 T cell receptor beta chains were sequenced from one sample in a study of technical replicates of blood from several donors. Clones were read by immunoSEQ multiplex PCR, and TCRdb kept only the in-frame ones, dropping some. The table shows about 49,000 clones, with 92% occurring only once. The material sequenced was PBMCs. The receptors were gathered from a human donor in good health. Some clones in this sample may be carry-over from other donors' samples.

The chain has TRBV19 and TRBJ1-1, with D perhaps matching TRBD1 (6 bases). CDR3 length equals 11 residues. Germline V gene data show CDR1 as LNHDA and CDR2 as SQIVND (reference sequence). Trimming removed 7 bases from V and 3 bases from J, with 6 bases in between. The chain's CDR3 is CASKGDTEAFF. As DNA, the CDR3 is TGTGCCAGTAAGGGGGACACTGAAGCTTTCTTT.

The chain combines TRBV10-3 with TRBJ1-1; 8 nucleotides match TRBD1. With V trimmed by 3 bases and J by 4 bases, 10 bases remained unmatched. This CDR3 is 16 amino acids long. CDR1 is ENHRY and CDR2 is SYGVKD in the germline V gene. The CDR3 sequence is CAISDIGQGLGTEAFF. CDR3 nucleotide sequence: TGTGCCATCAGTGATATTGGACAGGGCCTGGGCACTGAAGCTTTCTTT.

This sequence joins TRBV14 and TRBJ1-2; D is perhaps TRBD1 (5 bases). V dropped 4 bases and J dropped 5 bases, with 26 bases sitting between them. Germline assignment: CDR1 SGHDN and CDR2 FVKESK. CDR3 length equals 18 residues. This CDR3 reads CASSPLFTRRGIGYGYTF. DNA for the CDR3: TGTGCCAGCAGCCCCCTCTTCACCCGTCGGGGGATTGGTTATGGCTACACCTTC.

The chain uses TRBV6-4 and TRBJ2-7; 7 positions agree with TRBD1. The CDR3 contains 14 residues. After removal of 7 bases from V and 6 bases from J, the junction contained 12 bases not matched to a gene. Germline V gene data show CDR1 as MRHNA and CDR2 as SNTAGT. This CDR3 reads CASTRQGQSLEQYF. The CDR3 DNA sequence: TGTGCCAGCACTAGACAGGGCCAATCCCTCGAGCAGTACTTC.

The chain is built from TRBV7-8 and TRBJ1-2; TRBD1 matches at 8 bases. This CDR3 has 14 residues. Germline V gene sequence: CDR1 SGHVS, CDR2 FQNEAQ. After removal of 4 bases from V and 4 bases from J, the junction contained 5 bases not matched to a gene. The CDR3 reads CASSSRTGIYGYTF. The DNA for the CDR3 is TGTGCCAGCAGCTCCCGGACAGGGATCTATGGCTACACCTTC.

This chain uses TRBV15 with TRBJ2-5; D uncertain. The CDR3 contains 12 residues. V gave up 8 bases and J gave up 1 base, with 8 bases separating them. CDR1 LNHNV and CDR2 YYDKDF come from the germline V gene (reference sequence). The CDR3 region is CATRGSQETQYF. The CDR3 DNA reads TGTGCCACCCGCGGATCCCAAGAGACCCAGTACTTC.

The rearrangement joins TRBV29-1 to TRBJ2-7; D gene uncertain. The CDR3 length is 18 residues. V dropped 4 bases and J dropped 0 bases, with 25 bases sitting between them. Per the germline V gene, CDR1 is SQVTM and CDR2 is ANQGSEA. Written as DNA, the CDR3 is TGCAGCGTTGTTGCCCTTACTACGACCAAAGGAAGCTCCTACGAGCAGTACTTC. Protein sequence: CSVVALTTTKGSSYEQYF.

The chain combines TRBV7-3 with TRBJ2-1; D might be TRBD2 (7 bases). The CDR3 spans 14 residues. In germline, CDR1 is SGHTA, CDR2 FQGTGA. The V and J ends lost 3 bases and 5 bases respectively, with 11 bases between them. CDR3 loop: CASSLSGGHNEQFF. The CDR3 DNA reads as TGTGCCAGCAGCTTGTCGGGGGGCCACAATGAGCAGTTCTTC.

The chain is built from TRBV30 and TRBJ1-1; TRBD1 matches at 8 bases. Trimming took 3 bases from V and 6 from J; bases not matched to a gene: 6. The V gene's germline CDR1 is GTSNPN and CDR2 SVGIG (reference sequence). The CDR3 spans 13 residues. Here the CDR3 DNA reads TGTGCCTGGAGACGGACAGGGAGCCCTGAAGCTTTCTTT. It codes for CAWRRTGSPEAFF. The whole variable domain, remainder taken from reference TRBV30 and TRBJ1-1, is SQTIHQWPATLVQPVGSPLSLECTVEGTSNPNLYWYRQAAGRGLQLLFYSVGIGQISSEVPQNLSASRPQDRQFILSSKKLLLSDSGFYLCAWRRTGSPEAFFGQGTRLTVV.

The V gene is TRBV5-1, the J gene TRBJ2-5, with D perhaps matching TRBD1 (8 bases). CDR1 and CDR2 from the germline V gene are SGHRS and YFSETQ. This CDR3 contains 15 residues. Trimming took off 0 bases at V and 4 bases at J, with 13 bases between the two ends. The CDR3 sequence: CASSLEDREGETQYF. CDR3 sequence (DNA): TGCGCCAGCAGCTTGGAGGACAGGGAGGGAGAGACCCAGTACTTC.

The chain uses TRBV5-8 and TRBJ2-6, with TRBD1 matching 7 bases. The ends lost 1 base at V and 3 bases at J; junction bases unmatched: 1. Per germline, CDR1 SGHTS and CDR2 YDEGEE. The CDR3 is 15 amino acids. CDR3 DNA: TGTGCCAGCAGCTTGAGGGGGCGTGGGGCCAACGTCCTGACTTTC. Its protein is CASSLRGRGANVLTF.

This clone was seen just once. The CDR3 nucleotides are TGTGCTTCAAACACAGGGACCTACGAGCAGTACTTC. It translates to CASNTGTYEQYF. The rearrangement links TRBV6-1 to TRBJ2-7, with a weak D call TRBD1 (6 bases). The CDR3 has 12 residues. Per germline, CDR1 MNHNS and CDR2 SASEGT.

The chain links TRBV10-3 to TRBJ1-4, with a possible D match to TRBD1 (5 bases). The ends were cut back, 2 bases at V and 7 bases at J, with 8 bases in the middle. This CDR3 spans 13 amino acids. Germline loops: CDR1 ENHRY, CDR2 SYGVKD. As DNA, the CDR3 is TGTGCCATCAGTGAGGGGGCGCGTGAAAAACTGTTTTTT. It translates to CAISEGAREKLFF.

The rearrangement uses TRBV6-6 and TRBJ2-5; perhaps TRBD2 as D (5 bases). This CDR3 has 14 residues. CDR1 is MNHNY and CDR2 is SVGAGI in the germline V gene (reference sequence). V lost 0 bases and J 5 bases, leaving 10 bases between the germline ends. CDR3 coding DNA: TGTGCCAGCAGTTACTCAGCTAGCTCGGAGACCCAGTACTTC. Its translation: CASSYSASSETQYF.

This clone turned up a few times. The V and J genes are TRBV4-1 and TRBJ2-1; the D gene is possibly TRBD1 (6 bases). The CDR3 contains 15 residues. The germline V and J ends were trimmed by 0 bases and 9 bases, with 15 bases remaining between them. Looked up from germline, CDR1 is MGHRA and CDR2 is YSYEKL. DNA for the CDR3: TGCGCCAGCAGCCAAGAAGGTCCAGGGGTGGGTGAGCAGTTCTTC. Its protein product is CASSQEGPGVGEQFF.

The CDR3 bases are TGTGCCTGGAGTTCCGGACAGTCCTACGAGCAGTACTTC. It yields the protein CAWSSGQSYEQYF. The V and J genes are TRBV30 and TRBJ2-7, with D possibly matching TRBD1 (6 bases). The germline V gene has CDR1 GTSNPN and CDR2 SVGIG (reference sequence). V was clipped by 2 bases and J by 1 base, with 9 bases between them. CDR3 length equals 13 residues.

The chain couples TRBV7-6 to TRBJ1-1; D is undetermined. Between the trimmed V and J ends, which lost 3 bases and 6 bases, there was a span of 11 bases. The CDR3 extends over 13 amino acids. Germline-derived CDR1 and CDR2 are SGHVS and FNYEAQ. CDR3 protein: CASSFETFSEAFF. For the CDR3, the DNA is TGTGCCAGCAGCTTCGAAACATTCTCTGAAGCTTTCTTT.

The chain recombines TRBV6-5 with TRBJ1-2; D unresolved. Trimming removed 0 bases from V and 4 bases from J, with 15 bases in between. Looked up from germline, CDR1 is MNHEY and CDR2 is SVGAGI. The CDR3 has 16 amino acids. The CDR3 sequence is CASSYSTSGWGYGYTF. CDR3 in DNA: TGTGCCAGCAGTTACTCGACTTCGGGGTGGGGCTATGGCTACACCTTC.

The chain has TRBV7-2 and TRBJ2-7; tentative D call: TRBD1 (6 bases). Deletions cut 0 bases from V and 3 bases from J, with 9 bases between. The CDR3 has 14 residues. Per germline, CDR1 SGHTA and CDR2 FQGNSA. CDR3 nucleotides: TGTGCCAGCAGCTTAGCGCGGACAGTCTACGAGCAGTACTTC. This encodes CASSLARTVYEQYF. Combining the CDR3 with reference TRBV7-2 and TRBJ2-7 gives the whole variable domain GAGVSQSPSNKVTEKGKDVELRCDPISGHTALYWYRQSLGQGLEFLIYFQGNSAPDKSGLPSDRFSAERTGGSVSTLTIQRTQQEDSAVYLCASSLARTVYEQYFGPGTRLTVT.

This clone was recorded only once. The chain employs TRBV5-1 and TRBJ2-1; 9 nucleotides agree with TRBD2. Trimming took 4 bases from V and 3 from J; bases not matched to a gene: 8. This CDR3 is built from 16 residues. Per the germline V gene, CDR1 is SGHRS and CDR2 is YFSETQ. The CDR3 reads CASSLDPSGVYNEQFF. In nucleotides, the CDR3 is TGCGCCAGCAGCCTCGACCCTAGCGGGGTCTACAATGAGCAGTTCTTC.

In DNA, the CDR3 is TGTGCCAGGGGGGCCGGGTCCTACAATGAGCAGTTCTTC. It encodes CARGAGSYNEQFF. V and J are TRBV2 and TRBJ2-1; D might be TRBD1 (6 bases). Germline CDR1 SNHLY, CDR2 FYNNEI. Deletions cut 9 bases from V and 1 base from J, with 10 bases between. The CDR3 is 13 residues long.

The genes are TRBV5-6 and TRBJ1-4; D remains ambiguous. V was trimmed by 7 bases and J by 7 bases, leaving 17 bases between them. CDR1 SGHDT and CDR2 YYEEEE come from the germline V gene. This CDR3 is 14 amino acids long. The CDR3 sequence: CASSELSESEKLFF. CDR3 in DNA: TGTGCCAGCTCTGAGCTCTCGGAGAGTGAAAAACTGTTTTTT.

The V call is TRBV4-1, the J call TRBJ2-7, with TRBD2 matching 10 bases. V lost 0 bases to trimming and J lost 5 bases; unmatched junction nucleotides: 4. Per the germline V gene, CDR1 is MGHRA and CDR2 is YSYEKL. The CDR3 totals 15 residues. The CDR3 protein is CASSQEAGGPDEQYF. CDR3 DNA: TGCGCCAGCAGCCAAGAAGCGGGGGGGCCCGACGAGCAGTACTTC.

The J gene is TRBJ2-7, the V gene TRBV27; 7 positions agree with TRBD1. This CDR3 contains 15 residues. Germline lookup yields CDR1 MNHEY and CDR2 SMNVEV (reference sequence). V dropped 8 bases and J dropped 4; count of bases not matched to a gene: 14. The CDR3 sequence is CASHSGQEQRYEQYF. In nucleotides, the CDR3 is TGTGCCAGCCATTCTGGACAGGAACAACGATACGAGCAGTACTTC.

V and J are TRBV29-1 and TRBJ2-7, with D perhaps matching TRBD1 (5 bases). The germline CDR1 and CDR2 sequences are SQVTM and ANQGSEA. The CDR3 contains 13 residues. V lost 5 bases and J 2 bases, leaving 13 bases between the germline ends. CDR3: CSVRQGATYEQYF. The CDR3 DNA follows: TGCAGCGTTCGTCAAGGGGCCACCTACGAGCAGTACTTC.